This entry lists 13 T cell receptor beta chains sequenced from one sample in a study of PD-L1 blockade in urothelial cancer. The repertoire was sequenced with immunoSEQ multiplex PCR; TCRdb's copy has only in-frame clones and lacks some. The repertoire has 56,000 or so clones, about 86% of them found once; the top ten carry less than 3%. The starting material was PBMCs, obtained around atezolizumab (anti-PD-L1) treatment. These receptors were obtained from a man between 45 and 60 years old with urothelial cancer.

The gene calls are TRBV5-1 and TRBJ2-1, with D tentatively TRBD1 (5 bases). From germline, CDR1 is SGHRS and CDR2 YFSETQ. V lost 0 bases, J lost 5 bases, and 6 bases lay in between. The CDR3 length is 13 residues. The chain's CDR3 is CASSLDRNNEQFF. CDR3 DNA: TGCGCCAGCAGCTTGGACAGGAACAATGAGCAGTTCTTC.

The genes are TRBV6-6 and TRBJ2-1, with a weak D call TRBD2 (5 bases). V lost 0 bases and J 5 bases, leaving 14 bases between the germline ends. CDR1 and CDR2 from the germline V gene are MNHNY and SVGAGI (reference sequence). The CDR3 contains 16 residues. The CDR3 loop reads CASSYSELAVDNEQFF. The CDR3 coding sequence is TGTGCCAGCAGTTACTCGGAGCTAGCTGTCGACAATGAGCAGTTCTTC.

The CDR3 reads CASSQPTQLAVNEQFF. CDR3 bases: TGCGCCAGCAGTCAACCCACTCAACTAGCGGTCAATGAGCAGTTCTTC. The chain uses TRBV23-1 and TRBJ2-1, with 8 positions matching TRBD2. TRBV23-1 is known as an ORF, though its function is uncertain. V gave up 2 bases and J gave up 6 bases; unmatched junction bases: 9. CDR3 length equals 16 residues.

The chain has TRBV13 and TRBJ1-3; 7 nucleotides line up with TRBD1. This CDR3 is built from 20 residues. Germline V gene data show CDR1 as PRHDT and CDR2 as FYEKMQ (reference sequence). J was trimmed by 1 base and V by 2 bases; bases with no gene match: 17. CDR3: CASSLTRTRGRVFSGNTIYF. The CDR3 nucleotides are TGTGCCAGCAGCTTAACCCGGACAAGGGGGCGGGTATTTTCTGGAAACACCATATATTTT.

The chain is built from TRBV18 and TRBJ1-5, with TRBD1 as a possible D gene (5 bases). Germline V gene lookup returns CDR1 KGHSH and CDR2 LQKENI. CDR3 length: 16 residues. Trimming removed 0 bases at V and 1 base at J, with 10 bases between. The CDR3 loop is CASSPPGGVSNQPQHF. The DNA for the CDR3 is TGTGCCAGCTCACCACCGGGGGGGGTGAGCAATCAGCCCCAGCATTTT.

This chain uses TRBV5-1 with TRBJ2-3; 10 positions agree with TRBD2. Germline V gene lookup returns CDR1 SGHRS and CDR2 YFSETQ. Losses at the gene ends were 4 bases for V and 5 bases for J; bases not matched to a gene: 13. The CDR3 is 17 amino acids. CDR3 region: CASSAGLAALRVDTQYF. In DNA form, the CDR3 reads TGCGCCAGCAGCGCCGGACTAGCGGCTCTAAGGGTAGATACGCAGTATTTT.

The chain carries TRBV5-4 and TRBJ2-1; possible D gene TRBD1, 6 bases. V lost 4 bases to trimming and J lost 9 bases, with 17 bases between them. This CDR3 is 14 amino acids long. Germline V gene sequence: CDR1 SGHNT, CDR2 YYREEE (reference sequence). CDR3 nucleotides: TGTGCCAGCAGCCCGTCCCGGGACAACGGTGAGCAGTTCTTC. Residues: CASSPSRDNGEQFF.

The chain is built from TRBV18 and TRBJ1-1; D is ambiguous. CDR1 is KGHSH, CDR2 LQKENI, per germline. The V end lost 2 bases, the J end lost 5 bases, and 12 bases lay between the germline ends. The CDR3 extends over 14 amino acids. CDR3 nucleotide sequence: TGTGCCAGCTCACCATCATCGGTATCAACTGAAGCTTTCTTT. Translating gives CASSPSSVSTEAFF.

The rearrangement links TRBV9 to TRBJ1-4; D ambiguous. V dropped 3 bases and J dropped 5 bases, with 5 bases sitting between them. The CDR3 spans 12 residues. Per germline, CDR1 SGDLS and CDR2 YYNGEE. The CDR3 spells CASSDRNEKLFF. CDR3 nucleotide sequence: TGTGCCAGCAGCGATAGAAATGAAAAACTGTTTTTT.

The chain employs TRBV27 and TRBJ2-3; D gene ambiguous. Germline CDR1 MNHEY, CDR2 SMNVEV (reference sequence). The CDR3 covers 14 residues. V shed 2 bases and J shed 0 bases, with 6 bases lying between them. The CDR3 is CASSLEWSTDTQYF. In nucleotides, the CDR3 is TGTGCCAGCAGTTTAGAGTGGAGCACAGATACGCAGTATTTT.

V usage is TRBV27 and J usage is TRBJ1-2, with TRBD1 matching 7 bases. In germline, CDR1 is MNHEY, CDR2 SMNVEV (reference sequence). The CDR3 totals 14 residues. V dropped 6 bases and J dropped 8; count of bases not matched to a gene: 12. The chain's CDR3 is CASSGDSRPGGYTF. DNA for the CDR3: TGTGCCAGCAGCGGGGACAGCCGTCCGGGAGGCTACACCTTC.

This chain connects TRBV28 to TRBJ2-5; the D gene is possibly TRBD2 (5 bases). The CDR3 covers 14 residues. V was shortened by 5 bases and J by 5 bases, with 15 bases between the two germline ends. Per germline, CDR1 MDHEN and CDR2 SYDVKM. CDR3 loop: CASSIPRGWETQYF. The CDR3 DNA reads TGTGCCAGCAGTATACCCCGGGGATGGGAGACCCAGTACTTC.

This chain connects TRBV9 to TRBJ2-1; 7 bases line up with TRBD2. Germline CDR1 SGDLS, CDR2 YYNGEE. This CDR3 contains 14 residues. Losses at the gene ends were 0 bases for V and 5 bases for J; bases not matched to a gene: 2. The CDR3, as DNA: TGTGCCAGCAGCGTAGGCGGGAGTAACAATGAGCAGTTCTTC. Protein sequence: CASSVGGSNNEQFF.